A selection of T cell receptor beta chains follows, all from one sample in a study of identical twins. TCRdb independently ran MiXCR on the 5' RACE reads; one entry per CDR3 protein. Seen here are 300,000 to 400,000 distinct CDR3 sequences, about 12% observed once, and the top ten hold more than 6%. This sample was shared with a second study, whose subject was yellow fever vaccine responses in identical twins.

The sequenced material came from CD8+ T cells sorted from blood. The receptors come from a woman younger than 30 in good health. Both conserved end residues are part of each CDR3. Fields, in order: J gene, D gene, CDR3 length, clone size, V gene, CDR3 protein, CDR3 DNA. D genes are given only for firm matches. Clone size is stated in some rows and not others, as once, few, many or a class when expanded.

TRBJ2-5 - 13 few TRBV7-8 CASSFLGQETQYF TGTGCCAGCAGCTTTCTTGGGCAAGAGACCCAGTACTTC
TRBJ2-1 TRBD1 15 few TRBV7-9 CASSFGQGDYNEQFF TGTGCCAGCAGCTTCGGTCAGGGGGATTACAATGAGCAGTTCTTC
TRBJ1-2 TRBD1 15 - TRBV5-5 CASSSSKDRVYGYTF TGTGCCAGCAGCTCCTCCAAAGACAGGGTCTATGGCTACACCTTC
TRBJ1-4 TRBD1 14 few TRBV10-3 CAISDQGGEEKLFF TGTGCCATCAGTGATCAGGGGGGAGAGGAAAAACTGTTTTTT
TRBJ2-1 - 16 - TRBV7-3 CASSLTGIRGRDEQFF TGTGCCAGCAGCTTAACAGGCATCAGAGGTCGCGATGAGCAGTTCTTC
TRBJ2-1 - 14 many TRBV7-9 CASSLSGVDNEQFF TGTGCCAGCAGCTTATCAGGGGTCGACAATGAGCAGTTCTTC
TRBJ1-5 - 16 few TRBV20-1 CSARDGAAISNQPQHF TGCAGTGCTAGAGATGGGGCAGCAATTAGCAATCAGCCCCAGCATTTT
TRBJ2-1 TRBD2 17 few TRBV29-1 CSVEGLAGGVSYNEQFF TGCAGCGTTGAGGGACTAGCGGGGGGAGTGTCCTACAATGAGCAGTTCTTC
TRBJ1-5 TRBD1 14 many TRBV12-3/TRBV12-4 CASSLVTGDQPQHF TGTGCCAGCAGTTTAGTGACAGGGGATCAGCCCCAGCATTTT
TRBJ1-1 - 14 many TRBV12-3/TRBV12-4 CASSPGDNPTEAFF TGTGCCAGCAGTCCCGGGGACAACCCCACTGAAGCTTTCTTT
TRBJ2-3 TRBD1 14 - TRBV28 CASSRTGAADTQYF TGTGCCAGCAGCCGGACAGGGGCGGCAGATACGCAGTATTTT
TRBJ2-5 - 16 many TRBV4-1 CASSQYRFQERETQYF TGCGCCAGCAGCCAATACAGGTTTCAGGAGAGGGAGACCCAGTACTTC
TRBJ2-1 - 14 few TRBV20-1 CSARFQGSYNEQFF TGCAGTGCTAGATTCCAGGGGTCCTACAATGAGCAGTTCTTC
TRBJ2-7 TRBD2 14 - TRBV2 CASTLGEGTYEQYF TGTGCCAGCACCTTAGGGGAGGGAACCTACGAGCAGTACTTC
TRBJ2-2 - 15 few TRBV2 CASSDWAANTGELFF TGTGCCAGCAGTGATTGGGCGGCGAACACCGGGGAGCTGTTTTTT
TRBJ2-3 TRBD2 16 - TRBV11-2 CASSYLAGEGTDTQYF TGTGCCAGCAGCTACTTAGCGGGAGAGGGCACAGATACGCAGTATTTT
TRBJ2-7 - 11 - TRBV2 CASMRDGEQYF TGTGCCAGCATGCGGGATGGTGAGCAGTACTTC
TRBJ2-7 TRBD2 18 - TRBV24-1 CATFTGTSGLPGDYEQYF TGTGCCACCTTTACCGGGACTAGCGGGCTCCCTGGAGATTACGAGCAGTACTTC
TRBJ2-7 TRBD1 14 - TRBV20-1 CSARLGTGGYEQYF TGCAGTGCTAGATTGGGGACAGGGGGCTACGAGCAGTACTTC
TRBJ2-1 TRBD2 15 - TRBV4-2 CASSARTSGGDEQFF TGTGCCAGCAGCGCCAGGACTAGCGGGGGGGATGAGCAGTTCTTC
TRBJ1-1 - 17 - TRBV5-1 CASSSLGGPRPNTEAFF TGCGCCAGCAGCTCCCTTGGGGGCCCGCGGCCGAACACTGAAGCTTTCTTT
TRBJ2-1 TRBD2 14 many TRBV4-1 CASSQGLAGDEQFF TGCGCCAGCAGCCAAGGACTAGCGGGTGATGAGCAGTTCTTC
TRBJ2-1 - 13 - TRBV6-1 CASSDLLGNEQFF TGTGCCAGCAGTGATCTCCTGGGGAATGAGCAGTTCTTC
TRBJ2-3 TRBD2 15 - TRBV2 CASLTSGMVGDTQYF TGTGCCAGCCTGACTAGCGGGATGGTTGGTGATACGCAGTATTTT
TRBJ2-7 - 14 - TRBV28 CASSPSLPTYEQYF TGTGCCAGCAGCCCCAGTCTACCGACCTACGAGCAGTACTTC
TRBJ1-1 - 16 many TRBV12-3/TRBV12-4 CASSLIEGRQNTEAFF TGTGCCAGCAGTTTAATCGAGGGCAGGCAGAACACTGAAGCTTTCTTT
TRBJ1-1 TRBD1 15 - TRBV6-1 CASSESTGANTEAFF TGTGCCAGCAGTGAATCGACAGGGGCGAACACTGAAGCTTTCTTT
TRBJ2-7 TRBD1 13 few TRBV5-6 CASSPGTGSEQYF TGTGCCAGCAGTCCCGGGACAGGGAGTGAGCAGTACTTC
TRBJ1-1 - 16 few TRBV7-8 CASSLIGSGGLREAFF TGTGCCAGCAGCTTAATAGGGTCGGGGGGTCTCCGCGAAGCTTTCTTT
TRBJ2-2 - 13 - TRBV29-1 CSVAKLNTGELFF TGCAGCGTTGCCAAACTGAACACCGGGGAGCTGTTTTTT
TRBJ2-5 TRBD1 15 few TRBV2 CASSLRQGLSETQYF TGTGCCAGCAGTCTCAGACAGGGATTGTCGGAGACCCAGTACTTC
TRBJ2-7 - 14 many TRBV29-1 CSVVGQTQTYEQYF TGCAGCGTTGTTGGACAGACACAAACCTACGAGCAGTACTTC
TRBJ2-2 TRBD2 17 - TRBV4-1 CASSQGTSGMGTGELFF TGCGCCAGCAGCCAAGGGACTAGCGGGATGGGGACCGGGGAGCTGTTTTTT
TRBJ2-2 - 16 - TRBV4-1 CASSQYGGPNTGELFF TGCGCCAGCAGCCAATATGGCGGACCGAACACCGGGGAGCTGTTTTTT
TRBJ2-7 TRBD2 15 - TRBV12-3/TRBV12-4 CASSWASGFPYEQYF TGTGCCAGCAGTTGGGCTAGCGGATTCCCCTACGAGCAGTACTTC
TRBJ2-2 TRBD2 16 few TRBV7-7 CASSEISGRAGGELFF TGTGCCAGCAGCGAAATTAGCGGGAGGGCCGGCGGGGAGCTGTTTTTT
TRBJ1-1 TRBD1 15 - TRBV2 CASGRDSLKFTEAFF TGTGCCAGCGGGAGGGACAGCCTAAAGTTCACTGAAGCTTTCTTT
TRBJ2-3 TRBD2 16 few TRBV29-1 CSVEEGRAHYTDTQYF TGCAGCGTTGAAGAGGGGAGGGCACACTACACAGATACGCAGTATTTT
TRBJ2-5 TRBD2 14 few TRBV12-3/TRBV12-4 CASSLASGSETQYF TGTGCCAGCAGTTTAGCTAGCGGGAGTGAGACCCAGTACTTC
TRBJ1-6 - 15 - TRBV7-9 CASSRRTAYNSPLHF TGTGCCAGCAGCAGGCGGACAGCGTATAATTCACCCCTCCACTTT